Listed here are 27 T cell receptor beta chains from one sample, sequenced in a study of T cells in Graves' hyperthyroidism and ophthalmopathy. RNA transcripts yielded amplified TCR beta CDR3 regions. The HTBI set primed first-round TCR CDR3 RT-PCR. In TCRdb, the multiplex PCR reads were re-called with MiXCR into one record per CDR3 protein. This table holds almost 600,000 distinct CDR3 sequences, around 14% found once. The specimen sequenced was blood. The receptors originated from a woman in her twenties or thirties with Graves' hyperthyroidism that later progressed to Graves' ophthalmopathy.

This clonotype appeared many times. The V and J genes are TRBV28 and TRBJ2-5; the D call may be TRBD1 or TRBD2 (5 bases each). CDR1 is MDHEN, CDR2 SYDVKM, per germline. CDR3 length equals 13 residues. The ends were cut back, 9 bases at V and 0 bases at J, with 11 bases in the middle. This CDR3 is CASAGTYQETQYF. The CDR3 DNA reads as TGTGCCAGTGCAGGGACGTACCAAGAGACCCAGTACTTC.

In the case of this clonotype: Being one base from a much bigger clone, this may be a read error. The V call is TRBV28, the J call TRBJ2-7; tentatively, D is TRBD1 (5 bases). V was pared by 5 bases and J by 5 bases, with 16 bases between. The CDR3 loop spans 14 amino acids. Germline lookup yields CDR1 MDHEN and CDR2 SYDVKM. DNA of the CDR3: TGTGCCAGCAGTACACGACAGTGGATGAACGAGCAGTACTTC. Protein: CASSTRQWMNEQYF.

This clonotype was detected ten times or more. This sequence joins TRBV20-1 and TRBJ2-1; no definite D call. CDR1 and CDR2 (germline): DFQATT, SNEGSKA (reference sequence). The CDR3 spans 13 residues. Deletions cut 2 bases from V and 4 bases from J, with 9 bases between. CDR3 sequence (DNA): TGCAGTGCTAGAATGGTTCTATACAATGAGCAGTTCTTC. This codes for CSARMVLYNEQFF.

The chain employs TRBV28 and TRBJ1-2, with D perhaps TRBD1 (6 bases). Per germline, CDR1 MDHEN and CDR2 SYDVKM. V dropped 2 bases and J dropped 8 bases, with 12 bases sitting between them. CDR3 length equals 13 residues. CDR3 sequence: CASSLPGAEGYTF. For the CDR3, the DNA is TGTGCCAGCAGTTTACCGGGGGCAGAAGGCTACACCTTC.

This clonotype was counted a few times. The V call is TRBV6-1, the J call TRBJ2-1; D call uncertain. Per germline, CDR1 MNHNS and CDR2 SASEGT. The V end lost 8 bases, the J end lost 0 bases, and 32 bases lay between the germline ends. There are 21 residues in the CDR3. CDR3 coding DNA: TGTGCCAGCGAGGAGCTAGGATACAGAGCTGAGTCAATAAGCTCCTACAATGAGCAGTTCTTC. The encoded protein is CASEELGYRAESISSYNEQFF.

The CDR3 DNA reads as TGTGCCAGCAGTTTAAGACCCGGCGGGAGTAACACTGAAGCTTTCTTT. It yields the protein CASSLRPGGSNTEAFF. V is TRBV27 and J is TRBJ1-1; the D is unclear. Germline V CDR1 and CDR2: MNHEY, SMNVEV (reference sequence). The CDR3 sequence is 16 residues long. V lost 2 bases and J 2 bases, leaving 15 bases between the germline ends.

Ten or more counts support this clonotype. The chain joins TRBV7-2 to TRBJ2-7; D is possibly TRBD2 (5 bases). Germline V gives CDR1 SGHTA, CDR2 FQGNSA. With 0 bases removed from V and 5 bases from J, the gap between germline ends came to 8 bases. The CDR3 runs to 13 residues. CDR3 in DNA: TGTGCCAGCAGCTTAGCGACGGGAAACGAGCAGTACTTC. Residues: CASSLATGNEQYF.

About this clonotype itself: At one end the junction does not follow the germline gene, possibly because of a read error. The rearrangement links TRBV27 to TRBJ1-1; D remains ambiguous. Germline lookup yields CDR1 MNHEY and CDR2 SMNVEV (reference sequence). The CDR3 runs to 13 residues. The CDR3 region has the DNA TGTGCCAGCAGTGTATCTGCGGTGGCTGAAGCTTTCTTT. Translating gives CASSVSAVAEAFF.

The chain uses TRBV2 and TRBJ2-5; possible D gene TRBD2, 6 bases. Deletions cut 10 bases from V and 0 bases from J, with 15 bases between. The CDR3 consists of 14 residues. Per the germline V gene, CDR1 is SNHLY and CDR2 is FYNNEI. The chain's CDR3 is CANKGGADQETQYF. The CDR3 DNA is TGTGCCAACAAGGGAGGAGCGGACCAAGAGACCCAGTACTTC.

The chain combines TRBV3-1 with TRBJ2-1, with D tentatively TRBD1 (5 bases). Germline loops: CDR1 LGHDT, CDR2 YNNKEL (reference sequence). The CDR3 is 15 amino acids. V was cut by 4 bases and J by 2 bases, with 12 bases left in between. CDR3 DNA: TGTGCCAGCAGCCCAGGGCCGGGTGCCTACAATGAGCAGTTCTTC. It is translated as CASSPGPGAYNEQFF.

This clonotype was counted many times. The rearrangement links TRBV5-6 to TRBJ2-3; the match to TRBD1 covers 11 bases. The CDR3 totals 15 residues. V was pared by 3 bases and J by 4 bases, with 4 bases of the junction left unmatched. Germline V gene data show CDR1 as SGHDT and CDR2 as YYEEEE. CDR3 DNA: TGTGCCAGCAGCTGGACAGGGGGCGCCGCAGATACGCAGTATTTT. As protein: CASSWTGGAADTQYF.

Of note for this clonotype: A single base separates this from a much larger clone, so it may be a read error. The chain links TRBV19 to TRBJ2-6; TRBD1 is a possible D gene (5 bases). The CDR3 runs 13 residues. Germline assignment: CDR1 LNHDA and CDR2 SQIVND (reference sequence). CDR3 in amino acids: CASRKSGANVLAF. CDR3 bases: TGTGCCAGTAGGAAGTCTGGGGCCAACGTCCTGGCTTTC.

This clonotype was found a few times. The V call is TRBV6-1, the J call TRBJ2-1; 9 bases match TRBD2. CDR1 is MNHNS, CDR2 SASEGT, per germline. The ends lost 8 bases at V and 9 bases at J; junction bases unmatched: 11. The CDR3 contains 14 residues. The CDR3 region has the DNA TGTGCCAGCTTTGCGGGAGGGCCTTTGAGTGAGCAGTTCTTC. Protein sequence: CASFAGGPLSEQFF.

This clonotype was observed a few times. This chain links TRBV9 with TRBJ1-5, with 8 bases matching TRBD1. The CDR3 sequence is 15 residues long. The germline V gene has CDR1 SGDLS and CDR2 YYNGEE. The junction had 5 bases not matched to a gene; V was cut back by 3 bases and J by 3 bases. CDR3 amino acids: CASSEFQGANQPQHF. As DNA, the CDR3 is TGTGCCAGCAGCGAATTTCAGGGGGCCAATCAGCCCCAGCATTTT.

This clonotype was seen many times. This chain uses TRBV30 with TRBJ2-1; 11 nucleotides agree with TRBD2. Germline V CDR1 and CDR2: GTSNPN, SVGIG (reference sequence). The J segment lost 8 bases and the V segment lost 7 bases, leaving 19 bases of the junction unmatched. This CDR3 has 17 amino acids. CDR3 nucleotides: TGTGCCTCCCCCGGGGGCAGGGAGGCTAGCGGGAGGTATGAGCAGTTCTTC. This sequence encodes CASPGGREASGRYEQFF.

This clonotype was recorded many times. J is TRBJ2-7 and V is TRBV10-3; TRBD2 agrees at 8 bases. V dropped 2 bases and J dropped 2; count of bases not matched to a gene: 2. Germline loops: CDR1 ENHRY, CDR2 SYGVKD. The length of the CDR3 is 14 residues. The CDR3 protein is CAISEREGPYEQYF. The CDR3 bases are TGTGCCATCAGTGAGCGGGAGGGCCCCTACGAGCAGTACTTC.

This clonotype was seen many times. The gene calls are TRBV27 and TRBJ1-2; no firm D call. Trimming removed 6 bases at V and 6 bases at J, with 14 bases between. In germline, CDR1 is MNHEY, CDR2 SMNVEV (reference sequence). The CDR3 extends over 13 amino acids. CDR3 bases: TGTGCCAGCAGACCTAGGACGCTTAATGGCTACACCTTC. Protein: CASRPRTLNGYTF.

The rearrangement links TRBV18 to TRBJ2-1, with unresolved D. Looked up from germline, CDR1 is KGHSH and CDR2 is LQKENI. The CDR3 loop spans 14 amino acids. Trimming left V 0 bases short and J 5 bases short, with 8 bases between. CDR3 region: CASSPPQPHNEQFF. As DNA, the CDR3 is TGTGCCAGCTCACCACCGCAACCACACAATGAGCAGTTCTTC.

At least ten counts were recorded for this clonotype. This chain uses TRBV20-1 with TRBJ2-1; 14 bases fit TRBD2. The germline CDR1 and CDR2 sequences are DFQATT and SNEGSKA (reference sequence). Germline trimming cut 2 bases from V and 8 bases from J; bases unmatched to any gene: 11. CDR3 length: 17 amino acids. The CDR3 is CSARFPPTSGRADEQFF. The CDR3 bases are TGCAGTGCTAGATTTCCACCGACTAGCGGGAGGGCCGATGAGCAGTTCTTC.

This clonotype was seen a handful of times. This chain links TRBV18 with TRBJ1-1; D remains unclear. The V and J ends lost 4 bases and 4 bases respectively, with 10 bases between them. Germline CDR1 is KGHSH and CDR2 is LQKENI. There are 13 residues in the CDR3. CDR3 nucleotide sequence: TGTGCCAGCTCACGCGTGGTTGGCACTGAAGCTTTCTTT. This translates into CASSRVVGTEAFF.

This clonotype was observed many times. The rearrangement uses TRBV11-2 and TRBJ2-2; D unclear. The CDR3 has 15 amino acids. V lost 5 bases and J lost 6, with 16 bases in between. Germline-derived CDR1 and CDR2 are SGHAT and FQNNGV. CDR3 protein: CASSRRVQDAGELFF. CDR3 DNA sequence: TGTGCCAGCAGCCGGCGAGTTCAGGACGCCGGGGAGCTGTTTTTT.

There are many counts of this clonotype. The CDR3 DNA sequence: TGTGCCTGGACAACCCCGGGGGCCCTCTCCTACAATGAGCAGTTCTTC. Amino acids: CAWTTPGALSYNEQFF. V gene TRBV30 combines with J gene TRBJ2-1, with D perhaps given as TRBD1 or TRBD2 (6 bases each). Deletions cut 4 bases from V and 0 bases from J, with 16 bases between. The CDR3 covers 16 residues. Germline assignment: CDR1 GTSNPN and CDR2 SVGIG (reference sequence).

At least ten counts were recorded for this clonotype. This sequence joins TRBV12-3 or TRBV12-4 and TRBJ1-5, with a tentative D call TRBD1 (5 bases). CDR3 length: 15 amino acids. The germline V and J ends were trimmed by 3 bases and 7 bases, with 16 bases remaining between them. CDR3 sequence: CASSLEGAVRQPQHF. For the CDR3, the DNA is TGTGCCAGCAGTTTGGAAGGGGCGGTTCGGCAGCCCCAGCATTTT.

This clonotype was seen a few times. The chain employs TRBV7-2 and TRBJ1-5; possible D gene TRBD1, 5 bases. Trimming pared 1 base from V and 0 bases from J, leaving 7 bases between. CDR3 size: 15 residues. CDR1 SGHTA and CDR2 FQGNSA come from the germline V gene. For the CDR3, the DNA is TGTGCCAGCAGCTTAGACAGGATTAGCAATCAGCCCCAGCATTTT. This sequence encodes CASSLDRISNQPQHF. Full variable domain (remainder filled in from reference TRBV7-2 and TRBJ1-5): GAGVSQSPSNKVTEKGKDVELRCDPISGHTALYWYRQSLGQGLEFLIYFQGNSAPDKSGLPSDRFSAERTGGSVSTLTIQRTQQEDSAVYLCASSLDRISNQPQHFGDGTRLSIL.

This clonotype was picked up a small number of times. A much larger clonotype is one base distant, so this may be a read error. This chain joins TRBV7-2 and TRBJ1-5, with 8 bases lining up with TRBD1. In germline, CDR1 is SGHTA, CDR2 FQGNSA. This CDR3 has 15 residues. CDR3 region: CASSLITGGNQPKHF. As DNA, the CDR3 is TGTGCCAGCAGCTTAATTACAGGGGGAAATCAGCCCAAGCATTTT. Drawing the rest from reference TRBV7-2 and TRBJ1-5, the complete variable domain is GAGVSQSPSNKVTEKGKDVELRCDPISGHTALYWYRQSLGQGLEFLIYFQGNSAPDKSGLPSDRFSAERTGGSVSTLTIQRTQQEDSAVYLCASSLITGGNQPKHFGDGTRLSIL.

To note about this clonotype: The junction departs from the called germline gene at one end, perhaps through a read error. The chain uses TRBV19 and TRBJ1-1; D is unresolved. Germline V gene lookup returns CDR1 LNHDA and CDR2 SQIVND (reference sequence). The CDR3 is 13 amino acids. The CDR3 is CASRRTGNTEASF. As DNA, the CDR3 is TGTGCCAGCAGACGGACGGGGAACACTGAAGCTTCCTTT.

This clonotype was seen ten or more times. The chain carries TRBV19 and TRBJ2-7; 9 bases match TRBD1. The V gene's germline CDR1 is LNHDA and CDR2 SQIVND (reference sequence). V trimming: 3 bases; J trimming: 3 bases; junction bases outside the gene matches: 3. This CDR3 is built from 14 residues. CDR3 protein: CASSISGQGYEQYF. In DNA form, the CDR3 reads TGTGCCAGTAGTATTTCGGGACAGGGCTACGAGCAGTACTTC.